The clone carrying this T cell receptor beta chain was seen a few times. Constant-region reverse primers amplified full-length variable regions, followed by semi-nested Nested Universal Primer A PCR. One entry per CDR3 protein, called by TCRdb with MiXCR from the 5' RACE reads. The data contain roughly 5,000 distinct CDR3 sequences, 65% to 75% of them singletons. The CDR3 runs 11 residues. Trimming pared 3 bases from V and 2 bases from J, leaving 4 bases between. Germline V lookup: CDR1 SQVTM, CDR2 ANQGSEA. The sorted Tregs were CD4+CD25+CD127-/low cells. This chain uses TRBV29-1 with TRBJ1-1, with unresolved D. Sequencing was done on a sample of Tregs sorted from blood. The TCR originated in a female donor with breast cancer. This CDR3 is CSVDKNTEAFF. CDR3 in DNA: TGCAGCGTTGACAAAAACACTGAAGCTTTCTTT.